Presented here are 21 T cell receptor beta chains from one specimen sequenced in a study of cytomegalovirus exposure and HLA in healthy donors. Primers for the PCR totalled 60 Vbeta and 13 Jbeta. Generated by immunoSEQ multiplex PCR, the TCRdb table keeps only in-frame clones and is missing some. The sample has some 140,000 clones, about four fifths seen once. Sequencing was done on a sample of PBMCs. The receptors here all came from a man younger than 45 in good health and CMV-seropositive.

CDR3 bases: TGTGCCAGCAGCGTTACCGGGACAGGGATCACTGAAGCTTTCTTT. Protein sequence: CASSVTGTGITEAFF. The chain has TRBV9 and TRBJ1-1, with 9 bases lining up with TRBD1. Germline V gene lookup returns CDR1 SGDLS and CDR2 YYNGEE. The CDR3 sequence is 15 residues long. Trimming took 2 bases from V and 4 from J; bases not matched to a gene: 6.

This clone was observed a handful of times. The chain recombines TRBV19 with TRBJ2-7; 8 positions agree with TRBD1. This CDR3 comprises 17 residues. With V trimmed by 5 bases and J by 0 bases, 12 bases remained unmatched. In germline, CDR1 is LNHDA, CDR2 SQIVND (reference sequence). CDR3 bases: TGTGCCAGTAGTCTTGGGACAGGCGCTCCCAGCTCCTACGAGCAGTACTTC. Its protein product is CASSLGTGAPSSYEQYF.

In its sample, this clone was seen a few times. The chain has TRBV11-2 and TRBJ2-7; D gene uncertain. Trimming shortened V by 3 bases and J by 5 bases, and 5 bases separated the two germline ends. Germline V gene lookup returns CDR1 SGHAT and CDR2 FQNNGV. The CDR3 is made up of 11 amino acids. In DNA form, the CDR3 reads TGTGCCAGCAGCTTTTCCAACGAGCAGTACTTC. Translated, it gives CASSFSNEQYF.

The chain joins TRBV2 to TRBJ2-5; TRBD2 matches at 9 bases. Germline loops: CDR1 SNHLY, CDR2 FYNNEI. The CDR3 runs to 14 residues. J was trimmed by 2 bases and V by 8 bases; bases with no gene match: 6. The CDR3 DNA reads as TGTGCCAGCGGGGGTCTAGCGGGGCAAGAGACCCAGTACTTC. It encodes CASGGLAGQETQYF.

The CDR3 here is CAGRPGSGNTIYF. In nucleotides, the CDR3 is TGTGCCGGTCGGCCAGGCTCTGGAAACACCATATATTTT. The chain combines TRBV18 with TRBJ1-3; D gene uncertain. Trimming pared 11 bases from V and 0 bases from J, leaving 11 bases between. The CDR3 is 13 residues long. Germline V gene lookup returns CDR1 KGHSH and CDR2 LQKENI. Together with reference TRBV18 and TRBJ1-3, the CDR3 gives the full variable domain: NAGVMQNPRHLVRRRGQEARLRCSPMKGHSHVYWYRQLPEEGLKFMVYLQKENIIDESGMPKERFSAEFPKEGPSILRIQQVVRGDSAAYFCAGRPGSGNTIYFGEGSWLTVV.

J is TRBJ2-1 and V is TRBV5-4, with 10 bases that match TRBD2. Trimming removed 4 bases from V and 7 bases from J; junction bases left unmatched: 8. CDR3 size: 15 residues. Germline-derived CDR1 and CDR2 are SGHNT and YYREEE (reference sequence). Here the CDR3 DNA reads TGTGCCAGCAGCCCGGGGCCTAGCGGGGGTAATGAGCAGTTCTTC. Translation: CASSPGPSGGNEQFF.

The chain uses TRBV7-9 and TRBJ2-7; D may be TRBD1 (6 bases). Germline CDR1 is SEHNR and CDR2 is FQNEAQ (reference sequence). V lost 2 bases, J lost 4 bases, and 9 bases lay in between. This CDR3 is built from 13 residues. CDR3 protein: CASSLQGIYEQYF. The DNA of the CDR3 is TGTGCCAGCAGCTTACAGGGGATTTACGAGCAGTACTTC.

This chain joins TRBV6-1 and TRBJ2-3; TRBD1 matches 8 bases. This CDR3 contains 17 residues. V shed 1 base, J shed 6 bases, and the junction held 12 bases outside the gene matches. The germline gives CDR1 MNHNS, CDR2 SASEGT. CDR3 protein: CASSEEPTGVVGDTQYF. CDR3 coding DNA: TGTGCCAGCAGTGAAGAACCGACAGGGGTGGTTGGGGATACGCAGTATTTT.

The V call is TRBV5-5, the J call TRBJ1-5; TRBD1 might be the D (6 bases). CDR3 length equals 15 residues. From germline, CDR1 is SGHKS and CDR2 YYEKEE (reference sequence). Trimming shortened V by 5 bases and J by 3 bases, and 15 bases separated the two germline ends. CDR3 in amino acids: CASSYRPGDNQPQHF. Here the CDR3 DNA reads TGTGCCAGCAGTTACCGGCCAGGGGACAATCAGCCCCAGCATTTT.

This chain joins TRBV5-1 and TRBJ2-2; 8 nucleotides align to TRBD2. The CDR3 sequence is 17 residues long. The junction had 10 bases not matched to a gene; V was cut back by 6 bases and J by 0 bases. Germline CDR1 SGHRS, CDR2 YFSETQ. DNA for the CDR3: TGCGCCAGCACCGCACGGGAGGGGATTTCGAACACCGGGGAGCTGTTTTTT. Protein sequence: CASTAREGISNTGELFF.

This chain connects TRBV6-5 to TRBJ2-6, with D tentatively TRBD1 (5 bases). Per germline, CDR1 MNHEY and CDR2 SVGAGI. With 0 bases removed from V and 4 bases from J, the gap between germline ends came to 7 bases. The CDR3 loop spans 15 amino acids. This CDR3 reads CASSYSRGGANVLTF. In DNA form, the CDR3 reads TGTGCCAGCAGTTACTCTAGGGGAGGGGCCAACGTCCTGACTTTC.

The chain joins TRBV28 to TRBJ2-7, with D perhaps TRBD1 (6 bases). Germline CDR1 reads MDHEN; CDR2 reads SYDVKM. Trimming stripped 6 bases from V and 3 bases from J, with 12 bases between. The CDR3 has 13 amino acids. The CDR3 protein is CASRQGRDYEQYF. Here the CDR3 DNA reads TGTGCCAGCAGGCAGGGGCGCGACTACGAGCAGTACTTC.

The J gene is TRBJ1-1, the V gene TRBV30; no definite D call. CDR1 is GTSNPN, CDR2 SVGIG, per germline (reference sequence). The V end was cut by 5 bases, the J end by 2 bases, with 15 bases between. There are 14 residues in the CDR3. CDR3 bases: TGTGCCTGGGCAGACGAGGCGGTAAACACTGAAGCTTTCTTT. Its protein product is CAWADEAVNTEAFF.

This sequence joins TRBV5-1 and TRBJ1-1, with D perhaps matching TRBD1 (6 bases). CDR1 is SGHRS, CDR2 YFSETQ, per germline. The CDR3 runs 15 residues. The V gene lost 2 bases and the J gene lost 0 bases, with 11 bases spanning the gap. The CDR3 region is CASSFGQTLNTEAFF. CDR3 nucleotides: TGCGCCAGCAGCTTCGGACAGACCCTGAACACTGAAGCTTTCTTT.

The DNA for the CDR3 is TGTGCCGCATCTAGGACTAGCGGGGGTCACGAGCAGTACTTC. This translates into CAASRTSGGHEQYF. The J gene is TRBJ2-7, the V gene TRBV6-1, with 13 bases fitting TRBD2. Looked up from germline, CDR1 is MNHNS and CDR2 is SASEGT. V gave up 11 bases and J gave up 5 bases; unmatched junction bases: 9. The CDR3 extends over 14 amino acids.

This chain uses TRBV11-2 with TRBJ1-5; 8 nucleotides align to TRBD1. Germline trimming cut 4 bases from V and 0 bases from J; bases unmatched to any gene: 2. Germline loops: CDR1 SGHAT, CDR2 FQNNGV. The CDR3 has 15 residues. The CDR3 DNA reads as TGTGCCAGCAGCTGGGACAGGAATAGCAATCAGCCCCAGCATTTT. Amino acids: CASSWDRNSNQPQHF.

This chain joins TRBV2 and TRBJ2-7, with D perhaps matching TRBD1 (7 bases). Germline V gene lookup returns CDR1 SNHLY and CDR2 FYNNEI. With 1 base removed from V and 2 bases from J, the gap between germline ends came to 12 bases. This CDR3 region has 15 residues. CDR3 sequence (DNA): TGTGCCAGCAGTGAAGGCAGGGGGAGGCCCTACGAGCAGTACTTC. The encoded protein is CASSEGRGRPYEQYF.

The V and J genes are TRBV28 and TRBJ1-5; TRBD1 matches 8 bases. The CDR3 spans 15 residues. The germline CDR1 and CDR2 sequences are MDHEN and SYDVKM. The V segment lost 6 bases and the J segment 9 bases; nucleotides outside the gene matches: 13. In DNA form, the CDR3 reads TGTGCCAGCAGCTCGGGACAGGCCCTACCGGGGCCCCAGCATTTT. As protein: CASSSGQALPGPQHF.

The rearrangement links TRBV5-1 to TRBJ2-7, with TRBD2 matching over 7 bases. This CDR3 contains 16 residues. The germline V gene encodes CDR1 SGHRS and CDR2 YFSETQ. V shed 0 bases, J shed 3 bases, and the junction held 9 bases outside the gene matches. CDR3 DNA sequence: TGCGCCAGCAGCTTGGTGGGAGGGATAATCGTCTACGAGCAGTACTTC. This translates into CASSLVGGIIVYEQYF.

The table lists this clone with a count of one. CDR3 amino acids: CASSRAEGNQPQHF. In nucleotides, the CDR3 is TGTGCCAGCTCGAGGGCCGAGGGCAATCAGCCCCAGCATTTT. The chain recombines TRBV28 with TRBJ1-5; D gene ambiguous. Deletions cut 8 bases from V and 2 bases from J, with 13 bases between. The CDR3 totals 14 residues. CDR1 and CDR2 from the germline V gene are MDHEN and SYDVKM.

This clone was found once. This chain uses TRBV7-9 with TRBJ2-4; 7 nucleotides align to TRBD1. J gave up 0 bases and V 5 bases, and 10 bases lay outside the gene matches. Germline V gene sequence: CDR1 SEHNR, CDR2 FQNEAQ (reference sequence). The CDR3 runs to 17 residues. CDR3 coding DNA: TGTGCCAGCAGCCCCTTCCGGGACAGTTTAGCCAAAAACATTCAGTACTTC. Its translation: CASSPFRDSLAKNIQYF.